Listed below are T cell receptor beta chains from one sample, sequenced in a study of Tregs in tolerant kidney transplant recipients. Produced via immunoSEQ multiplex PCR; TCRdb's table is partial and in-frame only. The repertoire holds some 68,000 clones, with around 83% as singletons. The sample taken for sequencing was CD4+ T cells from blood. Every receptor here comes from a human donor in good health. The conserved cysteine and the conserved F or W are not part of the CDR3 here. Size tells how often a clone was seen (once, few, many) or the class of an expanded clone, and some rows leave it out.

cdr3_aa v_call clone_size cdr3_length j_call
ASSLTGGTTEAF TRBV5-1 few 12 TRBJ1-1
ASSPDGGRWRDTQY TRBV6-6 . 14 TRBJ2-3
ASSYAGIKSGNTIY TRBV6-5 once 14 TRBJ1-3
ASSILGQGGEAF TRBV19 . 12 TRBJ1-1
ASSFLPANTGELF TRBV27 few 13 TRBJ2-2
ASSVARHTDTQY TRBV9 . 12 TRBJ2-3
ASRLDSTNEKLF TRBV2 . 12 TRBJ1-4
ASSMGRHDYGYT TRBV7-6 . 12 TRBJ1-2
ASSLEGGPYNEQF TRBV5-1 . 13 TRBJ2-1
ASTSRGGLDIQY TRBV7-2 . 12 TRBJ2-4
ASSPNMNGEAF TRBV9 . 11 TRBJ1-1
ASSLTSGTTDTQY TRBV7-3 . 13 TRBJ2-3
ASSQVGQGSYEQY TRBV4-3 . 13 TRBJ2-7
ASSPIRGNDEQY TRBV6-5 . 12 TRBJ2-7
ASSWDWQGYEQY TRBV7-2 once 12 TRBJ2-7
ASLYDRGIMNTEAF TRBV2 . 14 TRBJ1-1
AIRTSGTYNEQF TRBV10-3 . 12 TRBJ2-1
ASSPQGAPGNEQF TRBV18 . 13 TRBJ2-1
ASSRPGRGSYEQY TRBV4-1 . 13 TRBJ2-7
ASSLKGGRGEQF TRBV7-9 . 12 TRBJ2-1
ASSQGRALAGTDTQY TRBV11-3 . 15 TRBJ2-3
ASSSPGGRGTYEQY TRBV6-5 . 14 TRBJ2-7
ASSLPGSSGNTIY TRBV5-4 . 13 TRBJ1-3
ASSPFRWAEAF TRBV14 . 11 TRBJ1-1
SAPDFDTQY TRBV20-1 . 9 TRBJ2-3
ASSPGGGFNQPQH TRBV18 . 13 TRBJ1-5
ASSVTGENEQY TRBV5-4 . 11 TRBJ2-7
ASSLGGFRWREHNNEQF TRBV7-9 . 17 TRBJ2-1
SAPTQETQY TRBV20-1 . 9 TRBJ2-5
ASWEGQEIYEQY TRBV28 . 12 TRBJ2-7
ASTAPRATGGYT TRBV19 . 12 TRBJ1-2
ASSQDSKNGGKLF TRBV4-3 . 13 TRBJ1-4
ATSSRRSYEQY TRBV15 . 11 TRBJ2-7
ASSNRARDGNTIY TRBV19 . 13 TRBJ1-3
ASMGLVPNTGELF TRBV21-1 . 13 TRBJ2-2
ASSLVGQGEKLF TRBV5-4 . 12 TRBJ1-4
ASSLVRQGAF TRBV13 . 10 TRBJ1-1
ASSPRTDTQY TRBV7-6 . 10 TRBJ2-3
ASSQDRGKGSIEAF TRBV4-1 . 14 TRBJ1-1
ASSVGAGLYEQY TRBV9 . 12 TRBJ2-7
ASSQEAGTGNQKLF TRBV4-1 . 14 TRBJ1-4
ASSFMGGANQPQH TRBV27 . 13 TRBJ1-5